This TCR beta chain appears in the sequencing data of a study of control samples from healthy donors and cancer patients. Sequenced by immunoSEQ multiplex PCR; TCRdb stores in-frame clones only, minus some. Among about 78,000 clones listed, about 89% were seen once. The trim removed 4 bases at V and 1 base at J, leaving 5 bases unmatched. This CDR3 spans 15 amino acids. Germline V gene data show CDR1 as LNHNV and CDR2 as YYDKDF (reference sequence). The clonotype was recovered from a woman between 55 and 75 years old in good health. Sequencing was done on a sample of blood. J is TRBJ2-3 and V is TRBV15, with TRBD2 matching over 7 bases. CDR3 bases: TGTGCCACCAGCACTCAGCGGGGCCGCACAGATACGCAGTATTTT. Translating it yields CATSTQRGRTDTQYF. Together with reference TRBV15 and TRBJ2-3, the CDR3 gives the full variable domain: DAMVIQNPRYQVTQFGKPVTLSCSQTLNHNVMYWYQQKSSQAPKLLFHYYDKDFNNEADTPDNFQSRRPNTSFCFLDIRSPGLGDTAMYLCATSTQRGRTDTQYFGPGTRLTVL.